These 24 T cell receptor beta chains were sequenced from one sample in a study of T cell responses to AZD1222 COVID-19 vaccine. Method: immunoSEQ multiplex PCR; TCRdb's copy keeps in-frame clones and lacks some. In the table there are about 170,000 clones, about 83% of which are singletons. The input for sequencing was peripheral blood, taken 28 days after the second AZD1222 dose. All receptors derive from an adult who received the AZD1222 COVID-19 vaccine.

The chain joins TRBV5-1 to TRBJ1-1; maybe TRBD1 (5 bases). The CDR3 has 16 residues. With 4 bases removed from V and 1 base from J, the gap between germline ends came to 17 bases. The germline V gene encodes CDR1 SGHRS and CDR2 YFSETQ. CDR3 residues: CASSPDQGRWNTEAFF. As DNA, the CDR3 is TGCGCCAGCAGCCCGGACCAGGGACGTTGGAACACTGAAGCTTTCTTT. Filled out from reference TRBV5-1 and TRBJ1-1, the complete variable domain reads KAGVTQTPRYLIKTRGQQVTLSCSPISGHRSVSWYQQTPGQGLQFLFEYFSETQRNKGNFPGRFSGRQFSNSRSEMNVSTLELGDSALYLCASSPDQGRWNTEAFFGQGTRLTVV.

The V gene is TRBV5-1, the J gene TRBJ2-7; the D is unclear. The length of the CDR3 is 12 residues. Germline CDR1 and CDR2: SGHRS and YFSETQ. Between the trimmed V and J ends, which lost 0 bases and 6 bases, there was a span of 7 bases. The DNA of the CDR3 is TGCGCCAGCAGCTTGGGTGGTGGCGAGCAGTACTTC. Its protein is CASSLGGGEQYF. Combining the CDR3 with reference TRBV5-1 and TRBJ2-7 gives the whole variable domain KAGVTQTPRYLIKTRGQQVTLSCSPISGHRSVSWYQQTPGQGLQFLFEYFSETQRNKGNFPGRFSGRQFSNSRSEMNVSTLELGDSALYLCASSLGGGEQYFGPGTRLTVT.

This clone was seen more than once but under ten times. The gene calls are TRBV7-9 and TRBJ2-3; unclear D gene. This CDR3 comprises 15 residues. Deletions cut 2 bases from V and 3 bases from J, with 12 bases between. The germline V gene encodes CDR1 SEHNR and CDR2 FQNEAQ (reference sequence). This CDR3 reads CASSLIDMTTDTQYF. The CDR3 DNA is TGTGCCAGCAGCTTAATCGATATGACGACAGATACGCAGTATTTT.

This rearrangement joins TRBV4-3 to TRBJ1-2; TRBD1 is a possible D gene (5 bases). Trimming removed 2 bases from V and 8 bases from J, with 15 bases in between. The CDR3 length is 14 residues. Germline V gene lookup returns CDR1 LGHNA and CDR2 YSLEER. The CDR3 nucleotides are TGCGCCAGCAGCCAACTGACGCAAGGGACGGGCTACACCTTC. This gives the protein CASSQLTQGTGYTF.

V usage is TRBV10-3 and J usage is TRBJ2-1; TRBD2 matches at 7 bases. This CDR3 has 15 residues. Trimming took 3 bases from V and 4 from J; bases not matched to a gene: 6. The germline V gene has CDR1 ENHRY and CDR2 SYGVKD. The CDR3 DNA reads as TGTGCCATCAGTGATAGGGACTACTCATACAATGAGCAGTTCTTC. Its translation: CAISDRDYSYNEQFF.

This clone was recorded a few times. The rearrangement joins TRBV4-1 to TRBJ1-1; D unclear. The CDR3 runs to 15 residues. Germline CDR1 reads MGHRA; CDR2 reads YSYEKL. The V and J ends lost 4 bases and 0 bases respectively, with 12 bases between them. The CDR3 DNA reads TGCGCCAGCAGCCCCTGGGCAGTCGTGAACACTGAAGCTTTCTTT. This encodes CASSPWAVVNTEAFF.

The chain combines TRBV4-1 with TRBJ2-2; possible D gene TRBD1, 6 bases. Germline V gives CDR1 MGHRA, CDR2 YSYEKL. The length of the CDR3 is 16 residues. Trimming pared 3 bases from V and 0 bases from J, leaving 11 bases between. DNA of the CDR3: TGCGCCAGCAGCCACCTGGACAGAACGAACACCGGGGAGCTGTTTTTT. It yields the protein CASSHLDRTNTGELFF.

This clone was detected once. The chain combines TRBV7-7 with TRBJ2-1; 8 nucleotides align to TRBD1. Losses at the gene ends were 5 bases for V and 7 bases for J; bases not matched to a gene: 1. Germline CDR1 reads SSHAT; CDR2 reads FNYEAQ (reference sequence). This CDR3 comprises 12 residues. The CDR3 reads CASSQGANEQFF. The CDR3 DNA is TGTGCCAGCAGCCAGGGGGCGAATGAGCAGTTCTTC. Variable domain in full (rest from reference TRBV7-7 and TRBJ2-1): GAGVSQSPRYKVTKRGQDVTLRCDPISSHATLYWYQQALGQGPEFLTYFNYEAQPDKSGLPSDRFSAERPEGSISTLTIQRTEQRDSAMYRCASSQGANEQFFGPGTRLTVL.

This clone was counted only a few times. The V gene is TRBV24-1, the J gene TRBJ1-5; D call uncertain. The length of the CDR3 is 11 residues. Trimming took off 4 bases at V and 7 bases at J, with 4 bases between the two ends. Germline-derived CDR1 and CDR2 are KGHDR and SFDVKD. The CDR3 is CATSEGQPQHF. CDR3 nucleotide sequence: TGTGCCACCAGTGAGGGGCAGCCCCAGCATTTT.

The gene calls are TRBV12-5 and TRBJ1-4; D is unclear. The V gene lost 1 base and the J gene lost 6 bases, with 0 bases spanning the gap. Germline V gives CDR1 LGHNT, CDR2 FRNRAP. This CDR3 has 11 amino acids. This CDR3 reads CASGLDEKLFF. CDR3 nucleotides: TGTGCTAGTGGTTTGGATGAAAAACTGTTTTTT.

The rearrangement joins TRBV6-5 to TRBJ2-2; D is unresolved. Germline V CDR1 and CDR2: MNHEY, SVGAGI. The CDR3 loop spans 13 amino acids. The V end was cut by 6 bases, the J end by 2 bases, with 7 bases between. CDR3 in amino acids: CASSSHNTGELFF. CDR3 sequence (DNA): TGTGCCAGCAGCTCTCATAACACCGGGGAGCTGTTTTTT.

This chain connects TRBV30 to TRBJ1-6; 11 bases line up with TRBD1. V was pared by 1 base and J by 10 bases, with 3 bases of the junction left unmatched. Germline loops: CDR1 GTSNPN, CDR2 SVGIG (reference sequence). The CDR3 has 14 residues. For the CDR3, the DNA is TGTGCCTGGAGTGCGGGACAGGGGGACTCACCCCTCCACTTT. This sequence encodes CAWSAGQGDSPLHF.

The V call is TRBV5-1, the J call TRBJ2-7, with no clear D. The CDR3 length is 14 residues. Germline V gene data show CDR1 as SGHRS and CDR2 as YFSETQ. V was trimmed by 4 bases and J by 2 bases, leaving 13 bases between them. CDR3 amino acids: CASSPSVATYEQYF. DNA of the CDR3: TGCGCCAGCAGCCCCTCGGTGGCGACCTACGAGCAGTACTTC.

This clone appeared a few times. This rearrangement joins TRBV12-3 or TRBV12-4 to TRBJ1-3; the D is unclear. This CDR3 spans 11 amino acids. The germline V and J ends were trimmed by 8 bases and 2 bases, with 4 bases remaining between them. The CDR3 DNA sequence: TGTGCCAGCGCCGCTGGAAACACCATATATTTT. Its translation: CASAAGNTIYF.

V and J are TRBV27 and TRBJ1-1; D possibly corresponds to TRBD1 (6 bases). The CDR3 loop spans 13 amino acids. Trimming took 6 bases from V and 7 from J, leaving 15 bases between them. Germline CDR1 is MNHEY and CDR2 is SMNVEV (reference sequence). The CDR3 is CASSTIGGNEAFF. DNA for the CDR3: TGTGCCAGCAGCACTATAGGGGGGAATGAAGCTTTCTTT.

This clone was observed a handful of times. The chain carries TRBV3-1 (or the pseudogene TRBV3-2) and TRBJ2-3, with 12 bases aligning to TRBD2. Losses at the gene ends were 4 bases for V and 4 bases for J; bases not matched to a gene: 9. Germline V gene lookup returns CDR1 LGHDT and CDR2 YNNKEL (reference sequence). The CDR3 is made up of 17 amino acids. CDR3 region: CASSLFPTSGGPDTQYF. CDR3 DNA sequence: TGTGCCAGCAGCCTTTTTCCGACTAGCGGGGGCCCAGATACGCAGTATTTT.

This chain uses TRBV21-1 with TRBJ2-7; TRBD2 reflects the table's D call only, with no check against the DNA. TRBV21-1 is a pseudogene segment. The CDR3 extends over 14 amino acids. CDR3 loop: CASSMGTFSYEQYF. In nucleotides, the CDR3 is TGTGCCAGCAGTATGGGGACTTTTTCCTACGAGCAGTACTTC.

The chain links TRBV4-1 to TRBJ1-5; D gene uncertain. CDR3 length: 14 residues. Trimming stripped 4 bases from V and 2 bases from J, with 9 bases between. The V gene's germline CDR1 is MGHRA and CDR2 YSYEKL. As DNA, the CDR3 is TGCGCCAGCAGCCCTCACTGGGGCAATCAGCCCCAGCATTTT. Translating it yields CASSPHWGNQPQHF.

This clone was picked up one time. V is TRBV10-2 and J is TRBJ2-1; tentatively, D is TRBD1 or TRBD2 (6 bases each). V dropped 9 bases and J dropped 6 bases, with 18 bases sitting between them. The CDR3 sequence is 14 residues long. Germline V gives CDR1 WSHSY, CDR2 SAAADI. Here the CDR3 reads CASLGVGGANEQFF. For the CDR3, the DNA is TGCGCCAGTCTCGGGGTCGGGGGCGCCAATGAGCAGTTCTTC.

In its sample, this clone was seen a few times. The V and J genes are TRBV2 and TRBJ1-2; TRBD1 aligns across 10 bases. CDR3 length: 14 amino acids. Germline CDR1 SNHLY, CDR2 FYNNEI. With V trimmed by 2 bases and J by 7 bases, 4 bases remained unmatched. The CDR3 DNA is TGTGCCAGCAGTGAAAAGGGACAGGGGCTTGGCTACACCTTC. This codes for CASSEKGQGLGYTF.

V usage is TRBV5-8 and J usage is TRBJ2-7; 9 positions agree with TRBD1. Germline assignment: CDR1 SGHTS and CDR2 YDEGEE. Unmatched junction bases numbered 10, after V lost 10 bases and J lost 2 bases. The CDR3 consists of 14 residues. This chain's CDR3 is CAGKDRGLPYEQYF. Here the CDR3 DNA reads TGTGCCGGAAAAGACAGGGGGTTACCCTACGAGCAGTACTTC.

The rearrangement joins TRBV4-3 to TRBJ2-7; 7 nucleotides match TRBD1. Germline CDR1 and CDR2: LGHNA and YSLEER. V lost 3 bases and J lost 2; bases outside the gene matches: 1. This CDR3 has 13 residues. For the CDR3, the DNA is TGCGCCAGCAGCCAGACAGGGACCTACGAGCAGTACTTC. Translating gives CASSQTGTYEQYF.

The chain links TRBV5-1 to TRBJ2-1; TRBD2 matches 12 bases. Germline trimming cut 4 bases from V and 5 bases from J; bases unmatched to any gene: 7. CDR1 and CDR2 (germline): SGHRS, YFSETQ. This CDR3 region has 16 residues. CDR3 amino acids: CASSGGTSGHNNEQFF. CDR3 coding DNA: TGCGCCAGCAGCGGGGGGACTAGCGGGCACAACAATGAGCAGTTCTTC. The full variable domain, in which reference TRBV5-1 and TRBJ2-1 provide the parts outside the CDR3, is KAGVTQTPRYLIKTRGQQVTLSCSPISGHRSVSWYQQTPGQGLQFLFEYFSETQRNKGNFPGRFSGRQFSNSRSEMNVSTLELGDSALYLCASSGGTSGHNNEQFFGPGTRLTVL.

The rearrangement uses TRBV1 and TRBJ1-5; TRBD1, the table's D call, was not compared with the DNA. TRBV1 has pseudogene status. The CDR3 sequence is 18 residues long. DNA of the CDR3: TGCACCAGCAGCGCACGGGACAGGAATTCAGATAGCAATCAGCCCCAGCATTTT. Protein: CTSSARDRNSDSNQPQHF.